This is a list of T cell receptor beta chains from one sample in a study of control samples from healthy donors and cancer patients. This table comes from immunoSEQ multiplex PCR, and its TCRdb copy is limited to in-frame clones, with some not included. Of around 58,000 clones listed, about 96% are singletons. What was sequenced was blood. The receptors here all came from a young woman in good health. Each CDR3 is given with its conserved first and last residue. D genes are given only for firm matches. The size field is filled for only some rows; it gives once, few, many or a size class.

J gene,V gene,D gene,clone size,CDR3 protein,CDR3 DNA
TRBJ1-2,TRBV2,TRBD1,NA,CASSVQGGYGYTF,TGTGCCAGCAGTGTACAGGGGGGGTATGGCTACACCTTC
TRBJ1-1,TRBV6-1,NA,once,CASSERGDYPEAFF,TGTGCCAGCAGTGAAAGGGGGGACTATCCTGAAGCTTTCTTT
TRBJ1-4,TRBV7-2,NA,NA,CASSYETGRPNEKLFF,TGTGCCAGCAGTTATGAAACAGGGAGGCCTAATGAAAAACTGTTTTTT
TRBJ1-2,TRBV6-5,NA,few,CASSQGNYGYTF,TGTGCCAGCAGTCAGGGGAACTATGGCTACACCTTC
TRBJ1-1,TRBV10-3,NA,NA,CAISNLGPAMNTEAFF,TGTGCCATCAGTAACTTGGGACCCGCAATGAACACTGAAGCTTTCTTT
TRBJ1-5,TRBV7-9,NA,NA,CASSLEPATQPQHF,TGTGCCAGCAGCTTAGAACCGGCAACTCAGCCCCAGCATTTT
TRBJ2-3,TRBV7-9,NA,NA,CASSFTGIGLDTQYF,TGTGCCAGCAGCTTCACAGGGATAGGGTTGGATACGCAGTATTTT
TRBJ1-4,TRBV7-9,TRBD1,NA,CASSLFRGQGLGLGEKLFF,TGTGCCAGCAGCTTATTTCGGGGACAGGGACTCGGGTTGGGTGAAAAACTGTTTTTT
TRBJ1-4,TRBV2,NA,NA,CASSESNEKLFF,TGTGCCAGCAGTGAAAGTAATGAAAAACTGTTTTTT
TRBJ1-5,TRBV2,NA,NA,CASTDYNQPQHF,TGTGCCAGCACCGACTACAATCAGCCCCAGCATTTT
TRBJ1-1,TRBV10-3,TRBD1,NA,CAIREDRGNPEAFF,TGTGCCATCAGGGAGGACAGGGGGAACCCTGAAGCTTTCTTT
TRBJ1-2,TRBV10-3,NA,NA,CAISGTATGSYGYTF,TGTGCCATCAGTGGGACGGCGACAGGATCCTATGGCTACACCTTC
TRBJ2-3,TRBV5-1,NA,NA,CASSSAQGLDTQYF,TGCGCCAGCAGCTCAGCACAGGGATTGGATACGCAGTATTTT
TRBJ2-5,TRBV9,TRBD1,NA,CASSQQGAQETQYF,TGTGCCAGCAGCCAACAGGGGGCCCAAGAGACCCAGTACTTC